The clone carrying this T cell receptor (beta chain) was counted between two and nine times. The antigen remains undetermined. The sample contains more than one DNA sequence encoding this CDR3. Naive CD8 cells were CD45RO-negative, positively selected for CCR7, excluding terminally differentiated effector memory CD45RA+ cells. The source of the sample is a study of shared clonotypes between healthy human individuals. General observations from the study: Generally, estimated richness proved larger in naive subsets than it did in memory subsets. It was only blood that was sampled, and tissue repertoires likely differ.

V shed 0 bases and J shed 4 bases, with 9 bases lying between them. Germline values: CDR1 LNHDA, CDR2 SQIVND (reference sequence). The CDR3 contains 14 residues. Original data processing: ImmunoSEQ gave junction-only sequences without quality scores, so filtering differed. Sequencing was performed with immunoSEQ multiplex PCR; in TCRdb, only in-frame clones are kept and a portion is missing. Clone size and V and J calls were adopted from that table, with D and trimming inferred from the DNA. This sample yields around 650,000 clones, of which roughly 96% are seen a single time; approximately 0.1% belongs to the top ten.

The TCR was taken from a woman aged 25 to 39 in good health. The rearrangement uses TRBV19 and TRBJ1-1; D unresolved. Sequenced material: naive CD8+ T cells sorted from blood. The CDR3 DNA is TGTGCCAGTAGTATAGATCTGGAGGGCACTGAAGCTTTCTTT. Residues: CASSIDLEGTEAFF.